The source of this TCR beta chain is a study of shared clonotypes between healthy human individuals. Turning to the study itself: Those who served as donors were a couple of women and three men between the ages of 18 and 49. Study results and caveats: Relative to clonotypes present in all four donors, those not shared had lower generation probabilities. Since donors were few, the genetic and exposure-history diversity represented was limited.

A note on this clone: The antigen is unknown.

The CDR3 extends over 15 amino acids. The germline CDR1 and CDR2 sequences are SGHRS and YFSETQ. Trimming shortened V by 1 base and J by 5 bases, and 15 bases separated the two germline ends. Libraries were prepared by immunoSEQ multiplex PCR; TCRdb keeps only in-frame clonotypes and omits some of them. This sample carries more than 2,000,000 clones, roughly 92% of them seen once, and the ten largest clones take roughly 0.14%. The genes are TRBV5-1 and TRBJ2-5; possible D gene TRBD1, 6 bases. Sequenced: naive CD4+ T cells sorted from blood. Subset reported: CD45RA+ positively selected. The clonotype comes from a man between 18 and 35 years old in good health. In DNA form, the CDR3 reads TGCGCCAGCAGCTTGAATACAGGGTCCCTCGAGACCCAGTACTTC. It translates to CASSLNTGSLETQYF.